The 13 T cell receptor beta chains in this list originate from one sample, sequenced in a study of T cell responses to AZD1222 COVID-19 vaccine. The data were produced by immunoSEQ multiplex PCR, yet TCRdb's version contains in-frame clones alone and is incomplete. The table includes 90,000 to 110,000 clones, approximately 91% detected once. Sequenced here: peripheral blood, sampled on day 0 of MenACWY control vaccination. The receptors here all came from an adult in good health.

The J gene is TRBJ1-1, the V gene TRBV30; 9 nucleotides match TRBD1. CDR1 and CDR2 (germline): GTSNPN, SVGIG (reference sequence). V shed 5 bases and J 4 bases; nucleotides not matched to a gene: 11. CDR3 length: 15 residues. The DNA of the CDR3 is TGTGCCTGGGAGAACAGCCTGACAGGGGGCACTGAAGCTTTCTTT. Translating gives CAWENSLTGGTEAFF.

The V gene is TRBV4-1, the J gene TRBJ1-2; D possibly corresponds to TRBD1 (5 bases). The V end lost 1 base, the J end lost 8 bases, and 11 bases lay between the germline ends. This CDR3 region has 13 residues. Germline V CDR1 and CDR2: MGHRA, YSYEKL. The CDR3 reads CASSQAGQGGYTF. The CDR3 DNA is TGCGCCAGCAGCCAAGCCGGGCAGGGAGGCTACACCTTC.

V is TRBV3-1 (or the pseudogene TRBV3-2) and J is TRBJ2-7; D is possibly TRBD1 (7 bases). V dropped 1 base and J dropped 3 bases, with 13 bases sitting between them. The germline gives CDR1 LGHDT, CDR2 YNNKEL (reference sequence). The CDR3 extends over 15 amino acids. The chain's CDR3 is CASSQGRGERYEQYF. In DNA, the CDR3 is TGTGCCAGCAGCCAAGGCAGGGGGGAACGCTACGAGCAGTACTTC.

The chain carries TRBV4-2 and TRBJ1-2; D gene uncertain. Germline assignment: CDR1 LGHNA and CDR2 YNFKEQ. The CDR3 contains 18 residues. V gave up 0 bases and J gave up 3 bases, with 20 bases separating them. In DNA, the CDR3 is TGTGCCAGCAGCCAAGATCATGGCGACCCCCCGGCTGACTATGGCTACACCTTC. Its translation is CASSQDHGDPPADYGYTF.

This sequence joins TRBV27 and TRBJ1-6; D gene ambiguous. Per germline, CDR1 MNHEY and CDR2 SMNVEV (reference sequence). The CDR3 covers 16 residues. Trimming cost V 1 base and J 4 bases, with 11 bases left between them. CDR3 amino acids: CASSLWGVGYNSPLHF. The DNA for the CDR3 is TGTGCCAGCAGTTTATGGGGAGTTGGATATAATTCACCCCTCCACTTT.

The CDR3 coding sequence is TGTGCCTGGAGCCGGCAGGTCTATGGCTACACCTTC. Translated, it gives CAWSRQVYGYTF. This rearrangement joins TRBV30 to TRBJ1-2; D uncertain. CDR1 and CDR2 (germline): GTSNPN, SVGIG (reference sequence). This CDR3 spans 12 amino acids. V lost 3 bases, J lost 4 bases, and 9 bases lay in between. The entire variable domain, with the rest obtained from reference TRBV30 and TRBJ1-2, is as follows: SQTIHQWPATLVQPVGSPLSLECTVEGTSNPNLYWYRQAAGRGLQLLFYSVGIGQISSEVPQNLSASRPQDRQFILSSKKLLLSDSGFYLCAWSRQVYGYTFGSGTRLTVV.

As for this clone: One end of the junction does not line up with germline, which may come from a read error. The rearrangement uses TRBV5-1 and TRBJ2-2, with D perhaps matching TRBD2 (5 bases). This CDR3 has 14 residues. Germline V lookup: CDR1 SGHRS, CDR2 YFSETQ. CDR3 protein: CASTLGPGTGELFF. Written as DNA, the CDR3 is TGCGCCAGCACCTTGGGTCCGGGAACCGGGGAGCTGTTTTTT.

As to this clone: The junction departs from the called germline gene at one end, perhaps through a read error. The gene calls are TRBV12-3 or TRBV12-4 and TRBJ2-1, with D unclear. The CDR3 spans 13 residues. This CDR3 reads CASTEFSDNEQFF. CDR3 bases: TGTGCCAGCACGGAGTTCTCCGACAATGAGCAGTTCTTC.

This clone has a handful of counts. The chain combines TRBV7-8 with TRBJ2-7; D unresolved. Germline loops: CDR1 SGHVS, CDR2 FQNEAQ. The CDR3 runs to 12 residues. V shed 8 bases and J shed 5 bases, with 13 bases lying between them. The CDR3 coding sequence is TGTGCCAGCGGTCTATCAGTTAACGAGCAGTACTTC. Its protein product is CASGLSVNEQYF.

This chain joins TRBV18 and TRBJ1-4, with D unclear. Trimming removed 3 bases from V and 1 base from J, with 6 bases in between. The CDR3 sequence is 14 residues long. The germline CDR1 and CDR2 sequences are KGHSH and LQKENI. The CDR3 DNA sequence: TGTGCCAGCTCACCGTCTGGAACTAATGAAAAACTGTTTTTT. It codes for CASSPSGTNEKLFF.

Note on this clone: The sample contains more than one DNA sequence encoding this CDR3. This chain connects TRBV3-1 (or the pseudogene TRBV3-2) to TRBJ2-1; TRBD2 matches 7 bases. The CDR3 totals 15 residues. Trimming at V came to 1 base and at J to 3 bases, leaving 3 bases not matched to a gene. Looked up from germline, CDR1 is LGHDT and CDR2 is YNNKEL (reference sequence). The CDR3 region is CASSQGTRSYNEQFF. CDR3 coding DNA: TGTGCCAGCAGCCAAGGGACTAGGAGCTACAATGAGCAGTTCTTC.

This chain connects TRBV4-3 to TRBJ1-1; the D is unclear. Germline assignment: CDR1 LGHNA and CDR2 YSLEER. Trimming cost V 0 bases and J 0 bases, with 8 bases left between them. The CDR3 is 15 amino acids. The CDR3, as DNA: TGCGCCAGCAGCCAAGAGGAGGGTTTGAACACTGAAGCTTTCTTT. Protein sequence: CASSQEEGLNTEAFF.

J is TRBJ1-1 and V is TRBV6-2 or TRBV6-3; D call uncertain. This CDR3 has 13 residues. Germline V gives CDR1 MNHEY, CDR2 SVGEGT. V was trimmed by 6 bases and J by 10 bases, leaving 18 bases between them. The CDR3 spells CASSPGLYAGAFF. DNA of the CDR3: TGTGCCAGCAGCCCCGGACTCTACGCAGGAGCTTTCTTT.